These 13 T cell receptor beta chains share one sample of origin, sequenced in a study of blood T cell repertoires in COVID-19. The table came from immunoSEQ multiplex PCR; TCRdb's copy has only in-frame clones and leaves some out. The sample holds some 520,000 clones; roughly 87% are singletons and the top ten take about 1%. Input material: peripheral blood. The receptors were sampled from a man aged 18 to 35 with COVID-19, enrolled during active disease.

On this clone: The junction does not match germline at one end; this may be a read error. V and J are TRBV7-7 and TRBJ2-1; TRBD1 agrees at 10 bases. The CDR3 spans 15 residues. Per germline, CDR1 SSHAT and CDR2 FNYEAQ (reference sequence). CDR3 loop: CASSLGGQGRNEQFF. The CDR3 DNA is TGTGCTAGCAGCTTGGGGGGACAGGGGAGGAATGAGCAGTTCTTC.

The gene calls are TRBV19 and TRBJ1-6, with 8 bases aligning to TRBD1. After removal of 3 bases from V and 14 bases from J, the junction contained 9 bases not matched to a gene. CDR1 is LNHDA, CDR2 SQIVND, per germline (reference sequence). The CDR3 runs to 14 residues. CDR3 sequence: CASSIGQGVLSLHF. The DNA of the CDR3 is TGTGCCAGTAGTATTGGACAGGGTGTTTTATCCCTCCACTTT.

The CDR3 is CASRLGQGDMRAFF. DNA of the CDR3: TGTGCCAGCAGACTGGGACAGGGGGATATGAGAGCTTTCTTT. The chain carries TRBV5-4 and TRBJ1-1; 11 positions match TRBD1. Germline V lookup: CDR1 SGHNT, CDR2 YYREEE (reference sequence). V lost 5 bases to trimming and J lost 10 bases; unmatched junction nucleotides: 10. This CDR3 is 14 amino acids long.

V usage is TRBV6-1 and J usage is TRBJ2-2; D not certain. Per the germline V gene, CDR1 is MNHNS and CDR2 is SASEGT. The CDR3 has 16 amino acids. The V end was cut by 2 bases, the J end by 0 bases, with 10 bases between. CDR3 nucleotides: TGTGCCAGCAGTGAATATCCAGTGCCGAACACCGGGGAGCTGTTTTTT. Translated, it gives CASSEYPVPNTGELFF.

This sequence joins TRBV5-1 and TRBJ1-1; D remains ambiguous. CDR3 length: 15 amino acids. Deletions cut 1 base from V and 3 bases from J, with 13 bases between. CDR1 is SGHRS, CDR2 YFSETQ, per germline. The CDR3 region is CASSLRAGRDTEAFF. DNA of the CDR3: TGCGCCAGCAGCTTGAGGGCCGGGAGGGACACTGAAGCTTTCTTT.

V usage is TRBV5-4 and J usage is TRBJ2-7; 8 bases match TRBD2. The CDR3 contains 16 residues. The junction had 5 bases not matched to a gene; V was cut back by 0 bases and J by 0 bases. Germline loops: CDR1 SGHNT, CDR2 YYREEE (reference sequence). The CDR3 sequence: CASSLVQRGSSYEQYF. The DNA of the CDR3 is TGTGCCAGCAGCTTGGTGCAGCGGGGGAGCTCCTACGAGCAGTACTTC. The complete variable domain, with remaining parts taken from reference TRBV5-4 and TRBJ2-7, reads ETGVTQSPTHLIKTRGQQVTLRCSSQSGHNTVSWYQQALGQGPQFIFQYYREEENGRGNFPPRFSGLQFPNYSSELNVNALELDDSALYLCASSLVQRGSSYEQYFGPGTRLTVT.

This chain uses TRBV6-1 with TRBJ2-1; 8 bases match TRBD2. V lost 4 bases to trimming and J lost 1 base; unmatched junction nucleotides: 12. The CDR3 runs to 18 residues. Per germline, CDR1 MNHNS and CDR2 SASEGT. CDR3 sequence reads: CASSGGFLAGLSYNEQFF. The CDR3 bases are TGTGCCAGCAGTGGAGGGTTTTTAGCGGGGCTATCCTACAATGAGCAGTTCTTC.

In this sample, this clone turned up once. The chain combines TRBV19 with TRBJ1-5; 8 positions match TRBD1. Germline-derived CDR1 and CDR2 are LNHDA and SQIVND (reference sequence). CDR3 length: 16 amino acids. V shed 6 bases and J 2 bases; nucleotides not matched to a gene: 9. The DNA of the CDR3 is TGTGCCAGTAGCACTAGGACAGGGAGGGGCAATCAGCCCCAGCATTTT. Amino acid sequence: CASSTRTGRGNQPQHF.

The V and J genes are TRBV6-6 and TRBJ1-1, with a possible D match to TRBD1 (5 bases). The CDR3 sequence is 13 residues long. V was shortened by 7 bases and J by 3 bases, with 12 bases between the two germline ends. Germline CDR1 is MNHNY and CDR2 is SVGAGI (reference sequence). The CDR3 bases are TGTGCCAGCAATTCCCGGGGGTACACTGAAGCTTTCTTT. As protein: CASNSRGYTEAFF.

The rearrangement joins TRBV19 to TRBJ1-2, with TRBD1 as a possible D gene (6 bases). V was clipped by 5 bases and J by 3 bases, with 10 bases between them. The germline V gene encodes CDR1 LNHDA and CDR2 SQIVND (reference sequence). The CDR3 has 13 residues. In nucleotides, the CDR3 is TGTGCCAGTAGTCCACAGGGCCACTATGGCTACACCTTC. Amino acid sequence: CASSPQGHYGYTF.

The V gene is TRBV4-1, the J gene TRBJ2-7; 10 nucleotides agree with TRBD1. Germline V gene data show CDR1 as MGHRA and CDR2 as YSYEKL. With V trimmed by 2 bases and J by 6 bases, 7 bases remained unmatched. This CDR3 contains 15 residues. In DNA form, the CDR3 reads TGCGCCAGCAGCCAACTGACAGGGGGCATATTCGAGCAGTACTTC. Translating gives CASSQLTGGIFEQYF.

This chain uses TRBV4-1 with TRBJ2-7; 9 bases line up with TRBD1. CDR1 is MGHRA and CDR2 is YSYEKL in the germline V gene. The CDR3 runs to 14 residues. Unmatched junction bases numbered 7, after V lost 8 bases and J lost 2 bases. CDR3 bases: TGCGCCAGCCACAGACAGGGGGTCCCCTACGAGCAGTACTTC. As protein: CASHRQGVPYEQYF.

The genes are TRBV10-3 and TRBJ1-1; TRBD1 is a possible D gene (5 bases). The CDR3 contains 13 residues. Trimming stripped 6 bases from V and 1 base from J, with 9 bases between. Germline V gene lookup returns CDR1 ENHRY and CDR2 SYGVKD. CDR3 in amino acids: CAISSGQNTEAFF. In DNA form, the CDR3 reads TGTGCCATCAGCTCAGGGCAGAACACTGAAGCTTTCTTT.